A selection of T cell receptor beta chains follows, all from one sample in a study of identical twins. TCRdb re-analysed the 5' RACE reads in MiXCR, keeping a single row per CDR3 protein. The table records fewer than 450,000 distinct CDR3 sequences, approximately 10% of them present only once. The material sequenced was naive T cells sorted from blood. The receptors originated from a woman aged 50 to 65 in good health. The CDR3 runs from the conserved cysteine through the conserved F or W. The D gene is left open where the match is weak. Size is stated for part of the rows, as once, few or many counts, or as a class when the clone is expanded.

CDR3 length | J gene | clone size | D gene | V gene | CDR3 DNA | CDR3 protein
15 | TRBJ2-5 | few | TRBD1 | TRBV6-5 | TGTGCCAGCAGTAGACAGGGGGCTCTTGTAGAGACCCAGTACTTC | CASSRQGALVETQYF
16 | TRBJ2-1 | many | TRBD2 | TRBV10-3 | TGTGCCATCAGTGATCAGCTAGCGGGAGCTATCGATGAGCAGTTCTTC | CAISDQLAGAIDEQFF
13 | TRBJ2-5 | few | - | TRBV14 | TGTGCCAGCAGCCCCACGAGGGGAGGGACCCAGTACTTC | CASSPTRGGTQYF
20 | TRBJ2-3 | few | - | TRBV15 | TGTGCCACCAGCAGAGGACCCGGACAGCCGGGAGGAGGAAAGACAGATACGCAGTATTTT | CATSRGPGQPGGGKTDTQYF
16 | TRBJ2-1 | many | TRBD2 | TRBV5-1 | TGCGCCAGCAGCCCGTTCGGAGCGGGGGACTACAATGAGCAGTTCTTC | CASSPFGAGDYNEQFF
15 | TRBJ2-6 | - | - | TRBV12-5 | TGTGCTAGTGGAGGAGGGACTGCTGGGGCCAACGTCCTGACTTTC | CASGGGTAGANVLTF
13 | TRBJ2-1 | - | - | TRBV19 | TGTGCCAGTAAGGGCCCGCTACGCAATGAGCAGTTCTTC | CASKGPLRNEQFF
14 | TRBJ2-1 | - | - | TRBV10-3 | TGTGCCATCAGTCTAGGAGGTGTGAGTGATGAGCAGTTCTTC | CAISLGGVSDEQFF
14 | TRBJ2-7 | - | - | TRBV7-9 | TGTGCCAGCAGCTTCCTTAGGACCCAAGTTGAGCAGTACTTC | CASSFLRTQVEQYF
14 | TRBJ2-1 | many | - | TRBV27 | TGTGCCAGCAGTTTGGGCAGGGCGTACAATGAGCAGTTCTTC | CASSLGRAYNEQFF
15 | TRBJ1-5 | many | - | TRBV20-1 | TGCAGTGCTAGAGAATACAGGGTGTTGGGCCAGCCCCAGCATTTT | CSAREYRVLGQPQHF
15 | TRBJ2-7 | few | TRBD2 | TRBV10-1 | TGCGCCAGCAGTGAGCAGGCGGGAGTCCACTACGAGCAGTACTTC | CASSEQAGVHYEQYF
15 | TRBJ2-3 | - | - | TRBV6-5 | TGTGCCAGCAGGCCTATAGGGGTCAGCACAGATACGCAGTATTTT | CASRPIGVSTDTQYF
12 | TRBJ1-1 | few | - | TRBV20-1 | TGCAGTGCTAGAAGCTGGGGAACTGAAGCTTTCTTT | CSARSWGTEAFF
14 | TRBJ2-1 | - | - | TRBV24-1 | TGTGCCACCAGTGATGTGACTAGTGCGGATGAGCAGTTCTTC | CATSDVTSADEQFF
15 | TRBJ2-1 | - | - | TRBV5-1 | TGCGCCAGCAGCTTGGAGGGAAACACCGACAATGAGCAGTTCTTC | CASSLEGNTDNEQFF
15 | TRBJ1-3 | many | - | TRBV12-3/TRBV12-4 | TGTGCCAGCAGCGATTGGGGATTTGAGGGAAACACCATATATTTT | CASSDWGFEGNTIYF
11 | TRBJ2-1 | - | - | TRBV29-1 | TGCAGCGTTGAGGGCGGCAATGAGCAGTTCTTC | CSVEGGNEQFF
12 | TRBJ1-1 | many | - | TRBV27 | TGTGCCAGCTGGGGGGCGAACACTGAAGCTTTCTTT | CASWGANTEAFF
16 | TRBJ2-5 | - | TRBD2 | TRBV7-8 | TGTGCCAGCAGCTTAGCTAGACTAGCGGCAAAAGAGACCCAGTACTTC | CASSLARLAAKETQYF
15 | TRBJ2-6 | - | - | TRBV19 | TGTGCCAGTAACCCAGGGGGGGCTGGGGCCAACGTCCTGACTTTC | CASNPGGAGANVLTF
15 | TRBJ2-1 | few | - | TRBV5-1 | TGCGCCAGCACCGTCGGCCTCAGATCCTACAATGAGCAGTTCTTC | CASTVGLRSYNEQFF
15 | TRBJ1-6 | few | - | TRBV4-1 | TGCGCCAGCAGCCAAGAAGAGACTCGAAATTCACCCCTCCACTTT | CASSQEETRNSPLHF
13 | TRBJ2-2 | - | - | TRBV5-1 | TGCGCCAGCAGCCCGGACGGAATTGGGGAGCTGTTTTTT | CASSPDGIGELFF
13 | TRBJ2-2 | many | - | TRBV3-1 | TGTGCCAGCAGCCAAGATAACAGGGGGGAGCTGTTTTTT | CASSQDNRGELFF
16 | TRBJ2-1 | - | TRBD2 | TRBV9 | TGTGCCAGCAGCCTCCGAGCGGGAGGGCCTGGTAATGAGCAGTTCTTC | CASSLRAGGPGNEQFF
14 | TRBJ2-2 | many | TRBD2 | TRBV7-3 | TGTGCCACGAGTAGCGGGAGGAACACCGGGGAGCTGTTTTTT | CATSSGRNTGELFF
13 | TRBJ2-7 | many | - | TRBV10-3 | TGTGCCATCAGAACTTGGGAGGACTACGAGCAGTACTTC | CAIRTWEDYEQYF
16 | TRBJ2-3 | many | - | TRBV4-2 | TGTGCCAGCAGCCAAGTCTGGGGAGAAACGTCAGATACGCAGTATTTT | CASSQVWGETSDTQYF
13 | TRBJ2-7 | many | TRBD1 | TRBV29-1 | TGCAGCGTTGAAGGACAGGGCGGGTTCGAGCAGTACTTC | CSVEGQGGFEQYF
14 | TRBJ2-7 | few | TRBD2 | TRBV20-1 | TGCAGTGCCCCCCTAGCGGGCCCCTCCTACGAGCAGTACTTC | CSAPLAGPSYEQYF
15 | TRBJ2-3 | few | TRBD2 | TRBV5-1 | TGCGCCAGCAGCATAACCGGGACTACCACAGATACGCAGTATTTT | CASSITGTTTDTQYF
13 | TRBJ2-7 | few | - | TRBV11-2 | TGTGCCAGCAGCCCGGGACTGACATTAGAGCAGTACTTC | CASSPGLTLEQYF
18 | TRBJ2-1 | few | TRBD2 | TRBV12-3/TRBV12-4 | TGTGCCAGCAGCGGACTAGCGGGAGGGGGGAGCTCCTACAATGAGCAGTTCTTC | CASSGLAGGGSSYNEQFF
13 | TRBJ2-1 | few | TRBD2 | TRBV2 | TGTGCCAGCATGGCGGGGGACTACAATGAGCAGTTCTTC | CASMAGDYNEQFF